This T cell receptor (beta chain) was recovered during a study of blood T cell repertoires in COVID-19. On the study more broadly: Acute and convalescent COVID-19 samples came from the United States, Italy and Spain. The cDNA or gDNA used as material had been derived from T cells, B-cell-depleted T cells, or PBMCs.

V was trimmed by 0 bases and J by 1 base, leaving 11 bases between them. Germline assignment: CDR1 SGHKS and CDR2 YYEKEE (reference sequence). The CDR3 covers 15 residues. The data were produced by immunoSEQ multiplex PCR, yet TCRdb's version contains in-frame clones alone and is incomplete. Here the sample spans 250,000 to 300,000 clones, about 86% being singletons. The clonotype originates from a man older than 75 with acute or convalescent COVID-19. Sequencing input: peripheral blood. The chain couples TRBV5-5 to TRBJ2-7, with D possibly being TRBD2 (5 bases). The CDR3 bases are TGTGCCAGCAGCTTGGCTGGACTTTCGTCCTACGAGCAGTACTTC. Translated: CASSLAGLSSYEQYF.